Following are 21 T cell receptor beta chains from one sample sequenced in a study of blood T cell repertoires in COVID-19. Repertoires were generated with immunoSEQ multiplex PCR, while TCRdb's copy carries only in-frame clones and drops some. Found here are hundreds of thousands of clones, 83% of them singletons; the top ten hold about 4.6%. Source material: PBMCs or T cells enriched from blood (not recorded which). The receptor source for this set is a woman aged 45-59 years who had been exposed to COVID-19.

The chain links TRBV11-2 to TRBJ2-1; no clear D gene. CDR3 length: 15 residues. V lost 1 base to trimming and J lost 6 bases, with 13 bases between them. Germline values: CDR1 SGHAT, CDR2 FQNNGV. CDR3 DNA: TGTGCCAGCAGCTTAGGAACCCCGAGGAGCAATGAGCAGTTCTTC. This encodes CASSLGTPRSNEQFF.

The V and J genes are TRBV28 and TRBJ1-1, with TRBD1 matching 7 bases. Germline V gives CDR1 MDHEN, CDR2 SYDVKM. The V and J ends lost 7 bases and 2 bases, in that order; junction bases with no gene match: 4. The CDR3 is made up of 13 amino acids. This CDR3 reads CASKRGLNTEAFF. In DNA form, the CDR3 reads TGTGCCAGCAAGAGGGGGCTTAACACTGAAGCTTTCTTT.

The J gene is TRBJ1-4, the V gene TRBV12-3 or TRBV12-4; D uncertain. This CDR3 region has 13 residues. Trimming shortened V by 3 bases and J by 10 bases, and 12 bases separated the two germline ends. The CDR3 sequence: CASSFRPLAKLFF. The DNA of the CDR3 is TGTGCCAGCAGTTTCCGTCCCCTAGCAAAACTGTTTTTT.

The chain recombines TRBV6-6 with TRBJ1-5, with a possible D match to TRBD1 (5 bases). The CDR3 has 14 amino acids. Looked up from germline, CDR1 is MNHNY and CDR2 is SVGAGI (reference sequence). The V gene lost 1 base and the J gene lost 4 bases, with 8 bases spanning the gap. CDR3 sequence (DNA): TGTGCCAGCAGTTACTGGGGCGGTAATCAGCCCCAGCATTTT. Protein: CASSYWGGNQPQHF.

V is TRBV5-1 and J is TRBJ2-5; possibly TRBD2 for D (6 bases). This CDR3 comprises 15 residues. CDR1 SGHRS and CDR2 YFSETQ come from the germline V gene. V gave up 4 bases and J gave up 3 bases, with 16 bases separating them. CDR3 loop: CASSVAGTREETQYF. The CDR3, as DNA: TGCGCCAGCAGCGTCGCCGGGACTCGAGAAGAGACCCAGTACTTC.

The chain couples TRBV28 to TRBJ2-1; D is unresolved. Trimming took 3 bases from V and 9 from J, leaving 12 bases between them. The CDR3 is made up of 13 amino acids. Per the germline V gene, CDR1 is MDHEN and CDR2 is SYDVKM. This CDR3 reads CASSLIGEREQFF. Here the CDR3 DNA reads TGTGCCAGCAGTTTGATCGGTGAGCGTGAGCAGTTCTTC.

J is TRBJ1-4 and V is TRBV9, with TRBD1 identical over 10 bases. Germline V gene data show CDR1 as SGDLS and CDR2 as YYNGEE. The J segment lost 0 bases and the V segment lost 3 bases, leaving 5 bases of the junction unmatched. The CDR3 length is 17 residues. This chain's CDR3 is CASSGDRGLSTNEKLFF. CDR3 DNA: TGTGCCAGCAGCGGTGACAGGGGGCTGTCAACTAATGAAAAACTGTTTTTT.

J is TRBJ1-2 and V is TRBV29-1; 7 nucleotides match TRBD1. This CDR3 has 16 residues. The trim removed 6 bases at V and 5 bases at J, leaving 18 bases unmatched. Germline values: CDR1 SQVTM, CDR2 ANQGSEA. The CDR3 DNA is TGCAGCGTGGCCCCGGGACAGTCCCCCGGGCGGTATGGCTACACCTTC. Its translation is CSVAPGQSPGRYGYTF.

The chain links TRBV21-1 to TRBJ2-2; TRBD1 is the table's D call, not checked against the DNA. TRBV21-1 counts as a pseudogene. The CDR3 is 20 residues long. As DNA, the CDR3 is TGTGCCAGCAGCATTCCACGACAGGGGCCGATATTGGGGGAAGCCGGGGAGCTGTTTTTT. Translating gives CASSIPRQGPILGEAGELFF.

This clone was observed once. The chain links TRBV10-3 to TRBJ2-3; no definite D call. V lost 1 base, J lost 4 bases, and 6 bases lay in between. This CDR3 has 13 residues. Germline V gene sequence: CDR1 ENHRY, CDR2 SYGVKD. CDR3 coding DNA: TGTGCCATCAGTGAGTTCCAGTCAGATACGCAGTATTTT. Residues: CAISEFQSDTQYF.

The chain combines TRBV3-1 (or the pseudogene TRBV3-2) with TRBJ2-2; TRBD1 is a possible D gene (6 bases). CDR3 length: 16 residues. The ends were cut back, 6 bases at V and 6 bases at J, with 20 bases in the middle. Germline V gene sequence: CDR1 LGHDT, CDR2 YNNKEL (reference sequence). Here the CDR3 reads CASSPSLQGIAGELFF. The CDR3 coding sequence is TGTGCCAGCAGTCCATCATTACAGGGAATTGCCGGGGAGCTGTTTTTT.

The chain uses TRBV7-9 and TRBJ1-6; 8 nucleotides align to TRBD1. Germline V gene sequence: CDR1 SEHNR, CDR2 FQNEAQ (reference sequence). CDR3 length: 15 amino acids. V lost 5 bases to trimming and J lost 7 bases; unmatched junction nucleotides: 7. The CDR3 DNA sequence: TGTGCCAGCAGCCGGCCTGGACAGGGAAATTCACCCCTCCACTTT. Translation: CASSRPGQGNSPLHF.

The V and J genes are TRBV7-2 and TRBJ2-7; D might be TRBD1 (6 bases). This CDR3 is 14 amino acids long. Germline V CDR1 and CDR2: SGHTA, FQGNSA. The ends were cut back, 2 bases at V and 1 base at J, with 9 bases in the middle. The CDR3 sequence: CASSLLGGSYEQYF. In DNA, the CDR3 is TGTGCCAGCAGCTTATTAGGGGGTTCCTACGAGCAGTACTTC.

This clone occurred once. The chain uses TRBV2 and TRBJ2-5; 8 bases are shared with TRBD1. The germline gives CDR1 SNHLY, CDR2 FYNNEI. This CDR3 has 16 amino acids. V trimming: 7 bases; J trimming: 5 bases; junction bases outside the gene matches: 15. Written as DNA, the CDR3 is TGTGCCAGCACTAAAGACAGGGGCCCGGGCCGGGAGACCCAGTACTTC. As protein: CASTKDRGPGRETQYF.

The chain links TRBV12-3 or TRBV12-4 to TRBJ1-2; tentative D call: TRBD1 (5 bases). The CDR3 has 12 amino acids. Trimming left V 2 bases short and J 7 bases short, with 8 bases between. The CDR3 coding sequence is TGTGCCAGCAGTTTAAGCGGGGCTGGCTACACCTTC. This encodes CASSLSGAGYTF.

The chain carries TRBV13 and TRBJ1-6; TRBD1 agrees at 9 bases. Germline CDR1 and CDR2: PRHDT and FYEKMQ (reference sequence). The V and J ends lost 3 bases and 6 bases, in that order; junction bases with no gene match: 9. CDR3 length equals 17 residues. CDR3 protein: CASSLRTGANANSPLHF. CDR3 DNA: TGTGCCAGCAGCTTGAGGACAGGGGCTAACGCTAATTCACCCCTCCACTTT. Looking up the rest from reference TRBV13 and TRBJ1-6 gives the full variable domain: AAGVIQSPRHLIKEKRETATLKCYPIPRHDTVYWYQQGPGQDPQFLISFYEKMQSDKGSIPDRFSAQQFSDYHSELNMSSLELGDSALYFCASSLRTGANANSPLHFGNGTRLTVT.

The rearrangement uses TRBV6-4 and TRBJ2-3, with D possibly being TRBD2 (6 bases). The CDR3 spans 14 residues. The ends were cut back, 7 bases at V and 8 bases at J, with 19 bases in the middle. Germline lookup yields CDR1 MRHNA and CDR2 SNTAGT. Written as DNA, the CDR3 is TGTGCCAGCATCCCCGGGACTCCGCTCGGTACGCAGTATTTT. Its protein is CASIPGTPLGTQYF.

There are a few counts of this clone. The gene calls are TRBV1 and TRBJ2-7; the table names TRBD1, a call not compared with the DNA. TRBV1 is a recognized pseudogene. The CDR3 loop spans 16 amino acids. DNA for the CDR3: TGCACCAGCAGCCAAGACCACAGGGGATTGTCCTACGAGCAGTACTTC. It yields the protein CTSSQDHRGLSYEQYF.

The V and J genes are TRBV9 and TRBJ1-5; perhaps TRBD1 as D (5 bases). The CDR3 runs to 15 residues. Germline V lookup: CDR1 SGDLS, CDR2 YYNGEE. Deletions cut 4 bases from V and 3 bases from J, with 14 bases between. As DNA, the CDR3 is TGTGCCAGCAGCTCCAGCGGGGGTGACAATCAGCCCCAGCATTTT. Translating gives CASSSSGGDNQPQHF.

The V gene is TRBV13, the J gene TRBJ1-1, with 11 nucleotides matching TRBD1. CDR3 length equals 17 residues. From germline, CDR1 is PRHDT and CDR2 FYEKMQ (reference sequence). With V trimmed by 5 bases and J by 0 bases, 8 bases remained unmatched. CDR3 in amino acids: CASSPRTGGLMNTEAFF. The CDR3 coding sequence is TGTGCCAGCAGCCCCCGGACAGGGGGCCTGATGAACACTGAAGCTTTCTTT.

This clone has only one observation. The chain recombines TRBV2 with TRBJ2-2, with a tentative D call TRBD1 (6 bases). The V end was cut by 3 bases, the J end by 4 bases, with 9 bases between. The CDR3 extends over 14 amino acids. Looked up from germline, CDR1 is SNHLY and CDR2 is FYNNEI. CDR3 in amino acids: CASSDRGFTGELFF. CDR3 nucleotide sequence: TGTGCCAGCAGTGACAGGGGATTCACCGGGGAGCTGTTTTTT.